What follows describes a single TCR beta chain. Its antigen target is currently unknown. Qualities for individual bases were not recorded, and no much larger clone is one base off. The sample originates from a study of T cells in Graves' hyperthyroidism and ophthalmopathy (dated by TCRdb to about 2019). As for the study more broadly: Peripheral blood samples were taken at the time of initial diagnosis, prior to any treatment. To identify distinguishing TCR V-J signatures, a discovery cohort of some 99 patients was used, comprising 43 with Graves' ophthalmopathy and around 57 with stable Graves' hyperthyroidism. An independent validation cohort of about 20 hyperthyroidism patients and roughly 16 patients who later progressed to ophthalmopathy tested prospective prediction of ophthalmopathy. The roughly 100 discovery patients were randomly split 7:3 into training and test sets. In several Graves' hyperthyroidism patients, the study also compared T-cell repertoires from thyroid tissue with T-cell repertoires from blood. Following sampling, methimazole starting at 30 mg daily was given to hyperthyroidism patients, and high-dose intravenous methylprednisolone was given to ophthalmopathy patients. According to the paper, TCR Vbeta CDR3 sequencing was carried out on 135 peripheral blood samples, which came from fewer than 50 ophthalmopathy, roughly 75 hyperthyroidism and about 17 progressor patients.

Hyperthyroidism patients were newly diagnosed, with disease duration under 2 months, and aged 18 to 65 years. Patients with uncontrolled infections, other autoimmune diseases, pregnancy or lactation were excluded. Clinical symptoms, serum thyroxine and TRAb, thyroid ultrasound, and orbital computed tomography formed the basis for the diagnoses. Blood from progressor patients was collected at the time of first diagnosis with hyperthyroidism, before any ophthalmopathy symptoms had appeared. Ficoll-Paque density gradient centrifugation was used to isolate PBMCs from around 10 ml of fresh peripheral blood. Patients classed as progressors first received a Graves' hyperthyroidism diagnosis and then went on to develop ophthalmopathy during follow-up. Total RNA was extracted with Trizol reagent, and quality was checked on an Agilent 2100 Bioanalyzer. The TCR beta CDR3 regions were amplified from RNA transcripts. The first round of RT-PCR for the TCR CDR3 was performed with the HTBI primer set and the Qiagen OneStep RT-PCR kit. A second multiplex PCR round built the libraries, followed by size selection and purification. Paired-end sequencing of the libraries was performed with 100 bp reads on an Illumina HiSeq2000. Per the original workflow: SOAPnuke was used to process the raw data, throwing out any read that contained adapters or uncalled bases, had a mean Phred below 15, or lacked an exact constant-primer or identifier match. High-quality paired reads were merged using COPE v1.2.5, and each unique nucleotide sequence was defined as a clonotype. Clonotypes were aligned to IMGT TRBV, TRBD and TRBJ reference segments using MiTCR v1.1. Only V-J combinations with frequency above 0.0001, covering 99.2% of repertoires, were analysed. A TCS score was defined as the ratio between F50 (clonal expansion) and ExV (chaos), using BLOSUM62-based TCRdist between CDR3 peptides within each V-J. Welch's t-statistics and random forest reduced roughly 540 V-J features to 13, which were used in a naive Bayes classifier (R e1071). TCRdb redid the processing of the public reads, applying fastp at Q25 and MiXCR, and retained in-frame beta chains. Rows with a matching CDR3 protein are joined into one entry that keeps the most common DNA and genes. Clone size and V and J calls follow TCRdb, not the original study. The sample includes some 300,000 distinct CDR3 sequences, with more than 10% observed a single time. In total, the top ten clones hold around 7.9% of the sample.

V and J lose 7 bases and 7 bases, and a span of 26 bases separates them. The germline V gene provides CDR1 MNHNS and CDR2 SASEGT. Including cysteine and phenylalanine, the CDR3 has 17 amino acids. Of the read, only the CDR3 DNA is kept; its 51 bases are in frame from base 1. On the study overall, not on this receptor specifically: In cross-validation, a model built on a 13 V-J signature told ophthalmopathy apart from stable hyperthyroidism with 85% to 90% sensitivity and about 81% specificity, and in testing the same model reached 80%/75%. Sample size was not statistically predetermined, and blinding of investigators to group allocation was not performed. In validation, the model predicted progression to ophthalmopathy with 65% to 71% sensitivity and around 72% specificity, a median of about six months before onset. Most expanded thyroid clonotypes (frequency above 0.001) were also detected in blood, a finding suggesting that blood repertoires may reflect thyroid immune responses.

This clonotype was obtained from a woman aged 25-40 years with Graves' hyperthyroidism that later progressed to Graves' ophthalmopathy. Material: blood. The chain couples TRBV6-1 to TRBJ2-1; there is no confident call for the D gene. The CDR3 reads CASTSPLTAKYGNEQFF. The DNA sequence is TGTGCCAGCACCTCTCCCCTAACTGCGAAGTATGGTAATGAGCAGTTCTTC.